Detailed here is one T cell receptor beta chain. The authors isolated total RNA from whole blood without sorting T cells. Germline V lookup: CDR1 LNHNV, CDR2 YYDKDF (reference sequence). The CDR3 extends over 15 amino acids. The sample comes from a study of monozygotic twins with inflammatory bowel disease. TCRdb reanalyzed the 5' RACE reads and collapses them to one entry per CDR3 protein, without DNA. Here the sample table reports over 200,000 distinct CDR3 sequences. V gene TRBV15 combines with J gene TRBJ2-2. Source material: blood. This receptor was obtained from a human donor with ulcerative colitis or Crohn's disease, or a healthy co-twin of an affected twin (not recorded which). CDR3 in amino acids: CATSRGGAFTGELFF.